The 15 T cell receptor beta chains below come from one sample, sequenced in a study of T cell clones after liver transplantation (dated by TCRdb to about 2019). Library preparation was by the immunoSEQ multiplex PCR assay. In its TCRdb copy, this immuneACCESS table keeps in-frame sequences only and misses some clones. Where compared with another copy, unresolved V genes explain less than half of these, and the others have no known cause. The sample table shows around 51,000 clones, and 85% to 90% are seen once. In total, the top ten clones hold approximately 15% of the sample. This specimen was CD8+ T cells from blood, taken 12 months after liver transplant. These receptors were obtained from a human patient who received a liver transplant. After a transplant, the graft donor may have provided part of the T cells.

Many counts were recorded for this clone. The rearrangement uses TRBV6-6 and TRBJ1-1; TRBD1 might be the D (5 bases). V shed 4 bases and J shed 3 bases, with 12 bases lying between them. The CDR3 has 14 residues. Germline CDR1 MNHNY, CDR2 SVGAGI (reference sequence). This CDR3 reads CASSSLGAHTEAFF. The CDR3 region has the DNA TGTGCCAGCAGTTCTCTAGGGGCGCACACTGAAGCTTTCTTT.

The genes are TRBV28 and TRBJ1-1; the D gene is possibly TRBD1 (5 bases). Per germline, CDR1 MDHEN and CDR2 SYDVKM. Trimming took off 3 bases at V and 0 bases at J, with 8 bases between the two ends. The CDR3 covers 14 residues. The CDR3 is CASSFRGMNTEAFF. DNA of the CDR3: TGTGCCAGCAGTTTTCGGGGCATGAACACTGAAGCTTTCTTT.

This clone was seen once. V and J are TRBV6-1 and TRBJ2-1, with 8 bases identical to TRBD1. CDR1 MNHNS and CDR2 SASEGT come from the germline V gene. The CDR3 has 14 residues. V shed 10 bases and J 3 bases; nucleotides not matched to a gene: 8. CDR3 nucleotide sequence: TGTGCCACCGAGGGACAGGTTTTCTACAATGAGCAGTTCTTC. Protein sequence: CATEGQVFYNEQFF.

The chain is built from TRBV7-9 and TRBJ2-2, with D uncertain. The CDR3 runs 18 residues. Germline V gene sequence: CDR1 SEHNR, CDR2 FQNEAQ (reference sequence). Trimming left V 3 bases short and J 1 base short, with 18 bases between. The CDR3 spells CASSFPTRKGLNTGELFF. The CDR3 DNA is TGTGCCAGCAGCTTCCCGACCCGGAAGGGATTGAACACCGGGGAGCTGTTTTTT.

A word on this clone: At one boundary the junction diverges from the germline segment, which might be a read error. V usage is TRBV6-4 and J usage is TRBJ1-5; tentatively, D is TRBD1 (6 bases). CDR1 and CDR2 from the germline V gene are MRHNA and SNTAGT. There are 10 residues in the CDR3. CDR3 protein: CASSAYGDNF. As DNA, the CDR3 is TGTGCCAGCAGTGCCTATGGGGACAATTTT.

DNA of the CDR3: TGTGCCAGCAGCTCAGCCCGGGACCAAGGGTTCTCGAACACCGGGGAGCTGTTTTTT. Protein sequence: CASSSARDQGFSNTGELFF. This rearrangement joins TRBV9 to TRBJ2-2; D tentatively fits TRBD1 or TRBD2 (5 bases each). The CDR3 has 19 amino acids. Trimming removed 4 bases from V and 0 bases from J, with 22 bases in between. Per the germline V gene, CDR1 is SGDLS and CDR2 is YYNGEE.

This clone came up a few times. V is TRBV27 and J is TRBJ1-1; D possibly corresponds to TRBD1 (5 bases). The V end lost 5 bases, the J end lost 2 bases, and 9 bases lay between the germline ends. Looked up from germline, CDR1 is MNHEY and CDR2 is SMNVEV (reference sequence). The CDR3 is 13 amino acids. The CDR3 loop reads CASSPTDNTEAFF. The CDR3 bases are TGTGCCAGCAGTCCGACAGATAACACTGAAGCTTTCTTT.

This clone came up a few times. This CDR3 reads CASSSTRPEAFF. CDR3 DNA sequence: TGTGCCAGCAGCTCGACCCGACCTGAAGCTTTCTTT. The gene calls are TRBV7-9 and TRBJ1-1; D uncertain. With 4 bases removed from V and 6 bases from J, the gap between germline ends came to 9 bases. Germline V gene sequence: CDR1 SEHNR, CDR2 FQNEAQ (reference sequence). The CDR3 length is 12 residues.

The V call is TRBV6-1, the J call TRBJ2-3; TRBD2 matches 9 bases. With V trimmed by 3 bases and J by 5 bases, 9 bases remained unmatched. In germline, CDR1 is MNHNS, CDR2 SASEGT. The CDR3 contains 16 residues. The CDR3 bases are TGTGCCAGCAGTGATCTTATAGCGGGAGAAGGAGATACGCAGTATTTT. Amino acids: CASSDLIAGEGDTQYF.

The V call is TRBV19, the J call TRBJ2-7, with D possibly being TRBD2 (6 bases). Per the germline V gene, CDR1 is LNHDA and CDR2 is SQIVND (reference sequence). This CDR3 spans 14 amino acids. V lost 5 bases and J lost 0, with 11 bases in between. CDR3 loop: CASSPGLSSYEQYF. In DNA, the CDR3 is TGTGCCAGTAGTCCGGGACTGAGCTCCTACGAGCAGTACTTC.

The chain combines TRBV27 with TRBJ2-1; D is perhaps TRBD2 (5 bases). CDR3 size: 13 residues. The V gene's germline CDR1 is MNHEY and CDR2 SMNVEV (reference sequence). V lost 2 bases to trimming and J lost 12 bases, with 14 bases between them. CDR3 loop: CASSLRAGIGQFF. In nucleotides, the CDR3 is TGTGCCAGCAGTTTAAGGGCGGGTATTGGGCAGTTCTTC.

This chain connects TRBV13 to TRBJ2-3; 8 nucleotides align to TRBD2. This CDR3 comprises 19 residues. Germline V gene sequence: CDR1 PRHDT, CDR2 FYEKMQ (reference sequence). Trimming at V came to 1 base and at J to 2 bases, leaving 14 bases not matched to a gene. The CDR3 spells CASSLEAGEVGRTTDTQYF. The CDR3 nucleotides are TGTGCCAGCAGCTTAGAAGCGGGAGAGGTGGGGCGGACCACAGATACGCAGTATTTT.

V gene TRBV28 combines with J gene TRBJ2-1, with D possibly being TRBD1 (5 bases). This CDR3 comprises 13 residues. Germline loops: CDR1 MDHEN, CDR2 SYDVKM. The ends were cut back, 4 bases at V and 10 bases at J, with 14 bases in the middle. The CDR3 DNA reads as TGTGCCAGCAGTTACTTGACCCCAGGGGAGCAGTTCTTC. As protein: CASSYLTPGEQFF.

The chain joins TRBV4-1 to TRBJ2-3; possible D gene TRBD2, 6 bases. There are 15 residues in the CDR3. V shed 4 bases and J shed 2 bases, with 13 bases lying between them. The V gene's germline CDR1 is MGHRA and CDR2 YSYEKL. The CDR3 DNA follows: TGCGCCAGCAGCCCCTATGGAGGGGCCACAGATACGCAGTATTTT. Translated: CASSPYGGATDTQYF.

The genes are TRBV4-1 and TRBJ2-1; TRBD2 is a possible D gene (5 bases). Between the trimmed V and J ends, which lost 0 bases and 5 bases, there was a span of 14 bases. The CDR3 has 16 residues. The germline CDR1 and CDR2 sequences are MGHRA and YSYEKL. As DNA, the CDR3 is TGCGCCAGCAGCCAAGACCGGGATACGACCCACAATGAGCAGTTCTTC. This sequence encodes CASSQDRDTTHNEQFF.